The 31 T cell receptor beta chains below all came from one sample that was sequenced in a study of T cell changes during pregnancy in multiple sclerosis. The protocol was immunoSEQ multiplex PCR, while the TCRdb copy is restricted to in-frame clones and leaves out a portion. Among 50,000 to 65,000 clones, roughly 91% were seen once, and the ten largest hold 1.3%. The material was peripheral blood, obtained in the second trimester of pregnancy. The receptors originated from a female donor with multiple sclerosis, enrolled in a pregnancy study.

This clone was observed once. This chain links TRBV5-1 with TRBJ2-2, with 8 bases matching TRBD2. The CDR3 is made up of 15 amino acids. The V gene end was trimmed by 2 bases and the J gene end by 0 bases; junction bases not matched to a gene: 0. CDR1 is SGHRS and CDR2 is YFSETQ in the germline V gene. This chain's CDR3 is CASSLLAANTGELFF. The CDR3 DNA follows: TGCGCCAGCAGCTTACTAGCGGCGAACACCGGGGAGCTGTTTTTT.

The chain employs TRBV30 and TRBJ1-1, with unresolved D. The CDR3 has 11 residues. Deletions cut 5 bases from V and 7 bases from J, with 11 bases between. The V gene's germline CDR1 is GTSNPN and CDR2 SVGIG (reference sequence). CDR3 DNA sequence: TGTGCCTGGCTTGGGCCGAGTGAAGCTTTCTTT. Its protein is CAWLGPSEAFF.

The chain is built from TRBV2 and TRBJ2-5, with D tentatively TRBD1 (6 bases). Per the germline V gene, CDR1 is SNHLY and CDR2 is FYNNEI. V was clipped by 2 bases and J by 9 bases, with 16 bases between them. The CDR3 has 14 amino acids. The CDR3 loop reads CASSETRYEGAQYF. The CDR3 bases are TGTGCCAGCAGTGAAACGCGATACGAGGGGGCCCAGTACTTC.

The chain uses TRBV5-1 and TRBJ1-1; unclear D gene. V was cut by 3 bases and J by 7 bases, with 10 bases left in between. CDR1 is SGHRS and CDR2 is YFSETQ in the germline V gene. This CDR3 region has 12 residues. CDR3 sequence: CASSWEEGEAFF. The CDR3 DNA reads TGCGCCAGCAGCTGGGAGGAGGGTGAAGCTTTCTTT.

Here the CDR3 reads CASRALGHTQPQHF. DNA for the CDR3: TGTGCCAGCAGGGCCCTTGGACATACTCAGCCCCAGCATTTT. The chain joins TRBV2 to TRBJ1-5; D perhaps matches TRBD1 (5 bases). Deletions cut 6 bases from V and 6 bases from J, with 15 bases between. This CDR3 comprises 14 residues. In germline, CDR1 is SNHLY, CDR2 FYNNEI.

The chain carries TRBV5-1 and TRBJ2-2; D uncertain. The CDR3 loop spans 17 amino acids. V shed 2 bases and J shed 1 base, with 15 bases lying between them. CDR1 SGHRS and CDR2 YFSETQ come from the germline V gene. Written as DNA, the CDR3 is TGCGCCAGCAGCTTCCCTTGGGCCGCGCAGAACACCGGGGAGCTGTTTTTT. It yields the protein CASSFPWAAQNTGELFF.

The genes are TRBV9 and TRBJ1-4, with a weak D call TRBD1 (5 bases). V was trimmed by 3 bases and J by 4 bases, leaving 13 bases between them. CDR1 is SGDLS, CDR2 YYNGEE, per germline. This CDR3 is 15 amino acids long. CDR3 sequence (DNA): TGTGCCAGCAGCGCCCGTGGGGCTATTAATGAAAAACTGTTTTTT. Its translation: CASSARGAINEKLFF.

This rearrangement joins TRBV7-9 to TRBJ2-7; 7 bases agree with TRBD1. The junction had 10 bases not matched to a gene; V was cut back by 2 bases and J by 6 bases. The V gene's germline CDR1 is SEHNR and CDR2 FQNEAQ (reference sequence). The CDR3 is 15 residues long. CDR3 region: CASSLMRQGPSEQYF. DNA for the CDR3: TGTGCCAGCAGCTTAATGAGACAGGGTCCCAGCGAGCAGTACTTC.

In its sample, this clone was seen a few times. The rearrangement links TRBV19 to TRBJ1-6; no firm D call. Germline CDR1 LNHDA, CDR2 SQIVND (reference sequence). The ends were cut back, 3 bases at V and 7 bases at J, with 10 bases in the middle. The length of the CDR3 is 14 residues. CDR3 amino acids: CASSMAGGNSPLHF. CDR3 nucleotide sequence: TGTGCCAGTAGTATGGCTGGCGGCAATTCACCCCTCCACTTT.

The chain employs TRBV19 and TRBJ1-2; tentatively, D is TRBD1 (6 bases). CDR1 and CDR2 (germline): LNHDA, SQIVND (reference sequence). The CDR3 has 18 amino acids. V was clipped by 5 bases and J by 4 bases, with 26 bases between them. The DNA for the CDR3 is TGTGCCAGTAGTGGTCCGGGGGGCGACGGTCGCCCCGGCTATGGCTACACCTTC. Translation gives CASSGPGGDGRPGYGYTF.

CDR3 DNA: TGTGCCAGTAGCGGAACAGGGGTTTTTAATTCACCCCTCCACTTT. This encodes CASSGTGVFNSPLHF. The chain recombines TRBV19 with TRBJ1-6; 7 nucleotides align to TRBD1. The CDR3 is made up of 15 amino acids. The trim removed 6 bases at V and 6 bases at J, leaving 8 bases unmatched. CDR1 and CDR2 (germline): LNHDA, SQIVND (reference sequence).

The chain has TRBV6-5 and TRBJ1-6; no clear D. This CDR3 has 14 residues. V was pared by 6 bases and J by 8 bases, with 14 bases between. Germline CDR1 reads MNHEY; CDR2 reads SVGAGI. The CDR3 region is CASRPAAVYSPLHF. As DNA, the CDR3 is TGTGCCAGCAGGCCGGCGGCGGTTTATTCACCCCTCCACTTT.

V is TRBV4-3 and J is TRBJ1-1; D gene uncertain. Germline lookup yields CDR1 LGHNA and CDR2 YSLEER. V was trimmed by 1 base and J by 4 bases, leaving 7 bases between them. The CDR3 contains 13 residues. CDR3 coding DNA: TGCGCCAGCAGCCAAGCCTCGGGCACTGAAGCTTTCTTT. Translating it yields CASSQASGTEAFF.

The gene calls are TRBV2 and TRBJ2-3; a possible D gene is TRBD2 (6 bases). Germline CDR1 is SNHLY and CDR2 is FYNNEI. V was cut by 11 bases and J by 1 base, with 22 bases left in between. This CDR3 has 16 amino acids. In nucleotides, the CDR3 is TGTGCCGTGAGAGCCGGGACTCCATCCCGCACAGATACGCAGTATTTT. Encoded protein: CAVRAGTPSRTDTQYF.

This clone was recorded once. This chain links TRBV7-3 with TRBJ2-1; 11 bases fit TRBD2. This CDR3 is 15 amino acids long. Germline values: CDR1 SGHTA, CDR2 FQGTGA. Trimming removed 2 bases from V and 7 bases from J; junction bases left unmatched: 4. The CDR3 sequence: CASSLYASGGNEQFF. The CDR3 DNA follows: TGTGCCAGCAGCTTATACGCTAGCGGGGGGAATGAGCAGTTCTTC.

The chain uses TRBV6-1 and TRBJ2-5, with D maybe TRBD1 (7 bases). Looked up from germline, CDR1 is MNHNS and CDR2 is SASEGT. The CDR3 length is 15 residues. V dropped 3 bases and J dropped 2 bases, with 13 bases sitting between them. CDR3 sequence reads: CASSEFRGRQETQYF. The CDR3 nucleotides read TGTGCCAGCAGTGAGTTCAGGGGGAGGCAAGAGACCCAGTACTTC.

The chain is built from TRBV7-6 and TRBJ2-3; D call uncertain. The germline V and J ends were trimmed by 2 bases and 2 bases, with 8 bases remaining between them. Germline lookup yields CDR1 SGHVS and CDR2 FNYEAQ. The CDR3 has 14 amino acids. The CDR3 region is CASSLRSDTDTQYF. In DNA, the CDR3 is TGTGCCAGCAGCTTACGGAGCGACACAGATACGCAGTATTTT.

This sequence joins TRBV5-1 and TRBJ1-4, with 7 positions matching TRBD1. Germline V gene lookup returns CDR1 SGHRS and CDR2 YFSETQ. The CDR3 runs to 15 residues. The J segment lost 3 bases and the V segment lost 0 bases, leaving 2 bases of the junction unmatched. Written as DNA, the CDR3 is TGCGCCAGCAGCTTGGGGGACAGACCTAATGAAAAACTGTTTTTT. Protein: CASSLGDRPNEKLFF.

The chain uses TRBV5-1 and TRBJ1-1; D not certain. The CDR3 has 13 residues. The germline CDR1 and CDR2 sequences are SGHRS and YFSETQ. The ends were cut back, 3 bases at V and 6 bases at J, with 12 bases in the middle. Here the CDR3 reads CASSWNAAAEAFF. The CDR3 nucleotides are TGCGCCAGCAGCTGGAACGCCGCGGCTGAAGCTTTCTTT. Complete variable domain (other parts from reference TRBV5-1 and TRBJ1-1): KAGVTQTPRYLIKTRGQQVTLSCSPISGHRSVSWYQQTPGQGLQFLFEYFSETQRNKGNFPGRFSGRQFSNSRSEMNVSTLELGDSALYLCASSWNAAAEAFFGQGTRLTVV.

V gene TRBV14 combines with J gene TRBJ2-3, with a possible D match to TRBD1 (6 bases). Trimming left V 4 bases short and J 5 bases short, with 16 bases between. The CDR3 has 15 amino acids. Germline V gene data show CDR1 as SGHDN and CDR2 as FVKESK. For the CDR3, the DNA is TGTGCCAGCAGCCTCCTTGGCGCAGGGGAAGATACGCAGTATTTT. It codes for CASSLLGAGEDTQYF. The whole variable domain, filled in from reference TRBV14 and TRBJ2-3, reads EAGVTQFPSHSVIEKGQTVTLRCDPISGHDNLYWYRRVMGKEIKFLLHFVKESKQDESGMPNNRFLAERTGGTYSTLKVQPAELEDSGVYFCASSLLGAGEDTQYFGPGTRLTVL.

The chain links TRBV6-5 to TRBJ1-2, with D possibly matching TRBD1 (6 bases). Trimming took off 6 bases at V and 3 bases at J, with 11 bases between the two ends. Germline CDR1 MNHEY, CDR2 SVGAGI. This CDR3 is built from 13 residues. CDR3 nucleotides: TGTGCCAGCAGACCCGCAGGGGACTATGGCTACACCTTC. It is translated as CASRPAGDYGYTF.

Here the CDR3 reads CASSQEAPGTGNTIYF. In nucleotides, the CDR3 is TGCGCCAGCAGCCAAGAGGCCCCAGGGACTGGAAACACCATATATTTT. The chain combines TRBV4-3 with TRBJ1-3; D possibly corresponds to TRBD1 (5 bases). The CDR3 totals 16 residues. V shed 0 bases and J shed 2 bases, with 11 bases lying between them. The germline CDR1 and CDR2 sequences are LGHNA and YSLEER.

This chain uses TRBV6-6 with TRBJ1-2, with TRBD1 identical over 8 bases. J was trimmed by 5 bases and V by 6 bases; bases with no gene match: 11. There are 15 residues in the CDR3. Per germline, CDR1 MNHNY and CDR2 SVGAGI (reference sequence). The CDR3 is CASSLGLTGGYGYTF. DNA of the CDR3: TGTGCCAGCAGCCTAGGACTAACAGGGGGATATGGCTACACCTTC.

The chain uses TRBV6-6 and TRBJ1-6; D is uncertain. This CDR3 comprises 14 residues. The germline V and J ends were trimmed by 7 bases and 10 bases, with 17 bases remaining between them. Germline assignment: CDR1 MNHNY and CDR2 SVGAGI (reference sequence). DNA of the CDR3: TGTGCCAGCACTTATACCCCGGGAGACTCACCCCTCCACTTT. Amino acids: CASTYTPGDSPLHF.

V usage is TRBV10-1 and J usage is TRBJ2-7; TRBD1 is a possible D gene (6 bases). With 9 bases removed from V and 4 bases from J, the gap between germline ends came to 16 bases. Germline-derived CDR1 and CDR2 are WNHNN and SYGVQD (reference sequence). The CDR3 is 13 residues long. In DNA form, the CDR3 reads TGCGCCAGGGTGGCAGGGGAGCGGTACGAGCAGTACTTC. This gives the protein CARVAGERYEQYF.

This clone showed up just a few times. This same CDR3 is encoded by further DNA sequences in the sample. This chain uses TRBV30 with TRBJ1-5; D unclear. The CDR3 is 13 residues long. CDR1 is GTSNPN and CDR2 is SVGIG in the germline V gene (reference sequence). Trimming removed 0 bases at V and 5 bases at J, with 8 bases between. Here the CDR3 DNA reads TGTGCCTGGAGTGTAAATAGAGATCAGCCCCAGCATTTT. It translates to CAWSVNRDQPQHF.

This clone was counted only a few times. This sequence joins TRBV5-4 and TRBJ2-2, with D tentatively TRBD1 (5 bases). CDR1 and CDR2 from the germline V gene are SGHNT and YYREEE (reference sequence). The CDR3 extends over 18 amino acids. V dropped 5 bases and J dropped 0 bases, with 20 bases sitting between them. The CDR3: CASSPKGSSSANTGELFF. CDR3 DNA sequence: TGTGCCAGCAGTCCGAAGGGGTCCTCTAGTGCGAACACCGGGGAGCTGTTTTTT.

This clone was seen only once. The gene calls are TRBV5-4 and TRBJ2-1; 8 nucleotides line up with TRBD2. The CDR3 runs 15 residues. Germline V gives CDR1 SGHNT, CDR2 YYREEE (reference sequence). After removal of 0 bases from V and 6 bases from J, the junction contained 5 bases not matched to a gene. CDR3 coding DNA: TGTGCCAGCAGCTTGGCGGGGGGGCCGGGCAATGAGCAGTTCTTC. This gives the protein CASSLAGGPGNEQFF.

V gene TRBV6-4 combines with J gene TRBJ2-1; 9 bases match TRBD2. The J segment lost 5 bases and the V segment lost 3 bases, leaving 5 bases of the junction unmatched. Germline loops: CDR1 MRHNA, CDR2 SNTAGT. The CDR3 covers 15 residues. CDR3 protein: CASSEGSGGNNEQFF. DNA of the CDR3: TGTGCCAGCAGTGAAGGTAGCGGGGGTAACAATGAGCAGTTCTTC.

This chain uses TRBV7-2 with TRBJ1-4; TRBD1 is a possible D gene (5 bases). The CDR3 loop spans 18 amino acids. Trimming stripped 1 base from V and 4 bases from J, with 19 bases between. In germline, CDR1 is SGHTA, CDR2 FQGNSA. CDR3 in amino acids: CASSLVFPQQVFNEKLFF. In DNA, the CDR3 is TGTGCCAGCAGCTTAGTATTCCCACAACAGGTTTTTAATGAAAAACTGTTTTTT.

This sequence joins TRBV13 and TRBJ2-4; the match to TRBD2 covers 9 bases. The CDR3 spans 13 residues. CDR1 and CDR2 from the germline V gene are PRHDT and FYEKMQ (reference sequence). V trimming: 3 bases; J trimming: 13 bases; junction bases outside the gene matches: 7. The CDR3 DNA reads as TGTGCCAGCAGCTTGGGGCTAGCGGGGCGGCAGTACTTC. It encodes CASSLGLAGRQYF.